This entry features one T cell receptor (beta chain) sequence. This table comes from immunoSEQ multiplex PCR, and its TCRdb copy is limited to in-frame clones, with some not included. The data contain tens of thousands of clones, around 80% of them singletons. Blood samples were obtained at baseline, cycle 4 day 1, and cycle 7 day 1. This record comes from a study of OX40 agonist ivuxolimab in advanced cancers. Study-level background: Three individuals attained partial responses, comprising one hepatocellular carcinoma case and two cutaneous melanoma cases.

Germline assignment: CDR1 SEHNR and CDR2 FQNEAQ (reference sequence). Trimming cost V 3 bases and J 5 bases, with 8 bases left between them. This CDR3 has 14 residues. Sequenced here: CD4+ or CD8+ T cells sorted from blood, sampled in a trial of the OX40 agonist ivuxolimab. This TCR was recovered from an adult with an advanced solid tumor such as melanoma, head and neck, liver or kidney cancer. J is TRBJ1-6 and V is TRBV7-9, with D possibly matching TRBD1 (5 bases). The CDR3 DNA follows: TGTGCCAGCAGCTTGAGACAGCATAATTCACCCCTCCACTTT. Its protein is CASSLRQHNSPLHF.